These T cell receptor beta chains were read from a single sample in a study of T cell changes during pregnancy in multiple sclerosis. Using immunoSEQ multiplex PCR, the repertoire was profiled, and TCRdb retains in-frame clones only, with some absent. Of some 130,000 clones in the sample, roughly 95% are singletons; the top ten hold 0.44%. The specimen comprised peripheral blood, sampled after pregnancy. These receptors were taken from a female donor with multiple sclerosis, enrolled in a pregnancy study. The CDR3 runs from the conserved cysteine through the conserved F or W. Fields, in order: J gene, V gene, clone size, D gene, CDR3 protein, CDR3 DNA. D genes are given only for firm matches. Some rows mark clone size as missing; the rest say once, few, many or name a class of expanded clone.

TRBJ1-2,TRBV19,-,-,CASSISHSRYGYTF,TGTGCCAGTAGTATCTCGCACAGCCGATATGGCTACACCTTC
TRBJ2-1,TRBV15,-,-,CATSRPWGGGSYNEQFF,TGTGCCACCAGCAGACCCTGGGGAGGGGGCTCCTACAATGAGCAGTTCTTC
TRBJ2-7,TRBV2,once,TRBD1,CASSQQGAPYEQYF,TGTGCCAGCAGTCAACAGGGGGCCCCCTACGAGCAGTACTTC
TRBJ2-1,TRBV10-3,-,-,CAIRSGQGSYEQFF,TGTGCCATCAGATCGGGGCAGGGGTCGTATGAGCAGTTCTTC
TRBJ1-2,TRBV5-5,-,-,CASSPQGAGDGYTF,TGTGCCAGCAGCCCACAGGGAGCCGGTGATGGCTACACCTTC
TRBJ2-2,TRBV9,-,TRBD2,CASGRVLTGELFF,TGTGCCAGCGGGAGGGTGTTAACCGGGGAGCTGTTTTTT
TRBJ2-3,TRBV5-4,once,TRBD2,CASRRGAGEGSDTQYF,TGTGCCAGCCGTCGCGGGGCGGGAGAAGGGTCAGATACGCAGTATTTT
TRBJ2-1,TRBV6-6,-,-,CASSPTRYEQFF,TGTGCCAGCAGCCCCACTAGATATGAGCAGTTCTTC
TRBJ2-7,TRBV10-3,-,TRBD2,CAISESAGLAGYEQYF,TGTGCCATCAGTGAGTCGGCGGGACTAGCGGGCTACGAGCAGTACTTC
TRBJ2-7,TRBV28,-,TRBD2,CASSLWGVAGGGEQYF,TGTGCCAGCAGTTTATGGGGGGTGGCGGGAGGCGGCGAGCAGTACTTC
TRBJ2-5,TRBV20-1,-,TRBD1,CSGDSLETQYF,TGCAGTGGGGACAGTTTGGAGACCCAGTACTTC
TRBJ1-1,TRBV18,-,-,CASSNGANTEAFF,TGTGCCAGCTCCAATGGGGCGAACACTGAAGCTTTCTTT
TRBJ2-7,TRBV27,-,TRBD2,CASSSIAGETPYEQYF,TGTGCCAGCAGTTCCATAGCGGGAGAAACTCCCTACGAGCAGTACTTC
TRBJ2-7,TRBV5-1,-,-,CASSLKDSNYEQYF,TGCGCCAGCAGCTTGAAGGACAGCAACTACGAGCAGTACTTC
TRBJ1-1,TRBV27,once,-,CASSLMAVGGNTEAFF,TGTGCCAGCAGTTTAATGGCGGTCGGGGGTAACACTGAAGCTTTCTTT
TRBJ2-2,TRBV5-1,once,TRBD2,CASSLFTSGRSRLAGELFF,TGCGCCAGCAGCTTGTTTACTAGCGGGAGGTCCCGACTGGCCGGGGAGCTGTTTTTT
TRBJ1-1,TRBV7-9,few,TRBD1,CASSLRTGLMNTEAFF,TGTGCCAGCAGCTTAAGGACAGGTCTTATGAACACTGAAGCTTTCTTT
TRBJ2-1,TRBV6-1,-,-,CASSSLGTYNEQFF,TGTGCCAGCAGCTCTCTCGGGACCTACAATGAGCAGTTCTTC
TRBJ2-5,TRBV5-1,-,TRBD2,CASSSAFPGGPETQYF,TGCGCCAGCAGCTCCGCCTTCCCGGGAGGGCCGGAGACCCAGTACTTC
TRBJ2-6,TRBV6-1,-,-,CASSEASHRAGANVLTF,TGTGCCAGCAGTGAAGCCTCACACAGGGCTGGGGCCAACGTCCTGACTTTC
TRBJ1-1,TRBV18,-,-,CASSPRGGATEAFF,TGTGCCAGCTCACCACGGGGAGGAGCCACTGAAGCTTTCTTT
TRBJ1-2,TRBV2,-,-,CASSERTAITYGYTF,TGTGCCAGCAGCGAGAGGACAGCTATCACCTATGGCTACACCTTC
TRBJ2-7,TRBV7-2,-,-,CASSFSGPNPYEQYF,TGTGCCAGCAGCTTTAGCGGTCCTAATCCCTACGAGCAGTACTTC
TRBJ2-2,TRBV5-6,-,TRBD1,CASSLRQGAGTGELFF,TGTGCCAGCAGCCTGAGACAGGGGGCCGGCACCGGGGAGCTGTTTTTT
TRBJ2-5,TRBV5-1,-,-,CASSSRQETQYF,TGCGCCAGCAGCTCGCGTCAAGAGACCCAGTACTTC
TRBJ2-1,TRBV2,once,-,CASSDSSSYNEQFF,TGTGCCAGCAGTGACTCCAGCTCCTACAATGAGCAGTTCTTC
TRBJ2-2,TRBV5-6,once,-,CASSGDILTGELFF,TGTGCCAGCAGCGGCGATATACTAACCGGGGAGCTGTTTTTT
TRBJ1-5,TRBV6-1,-,-,CASSENLAQPQHF,TGTGCCAGCAGTGAAAATTTGGCTCAGCCCCAGCATTTT
TRBJ2-4,TRBV6-1,-,-,CASSAQGELAKNIQYF,TGTGCCAGCAGTGCACAGGGCGAACTAGCCAAAAACATTCAGTACTTC
TRBJ2-7,TRBV6-6,-,-,CASSYGRAGYEQYF,TGTGCCAGCAGTTACGGGAGAGCAGGCTACGAGCAGTACTTC
TRBJ2-7,TRBV5-4,-,-,CASSLVSRTVEQYF,TGTGCCAGCAGCTTGGTTAGTAGGACAGTCGAGCAGTACTTC
TRBJ1-5,TRBV19,-,-,CASSTWREGTYSNQPQHF,TGTGCCAGTAGTACGTGGAGAGAGGGGACTTATAGCAATCAGCCCCAGCATTTT
TRBJ2-3,TRBV10-3,-,TRBD2,CAIKAPLAGGSDTQYF,TGTGCCATCAAGGCCCCTCTAGCGGGAGGCTCAGATACGCAGTATTTT
TRBJ2-5,TRBV18,-,TRBD1,CASSPRQGAAQETQYF,TGTGCCAGCTCACCGAGACAGGGGGCGGCGCAAGAGACCCAGTACTTC
TRBJ1-5,TRBV28,-,-,CASSSVEGSNQPQHF,TGTGCCAGCAGTTCGGTGGAGGGGAGCAATCAGCCCCAGCATTTT
TRBJ2-7,TRBV7-8,-,-,CASSLSGSSHEQYF,TGTGCCAGCAGCTTATCGGGTAGTAGCCACGAGCAGTACTTC
TRBJ1-3,TRBV18,-,TRBD1,CASSSLAGTGIGNTIYF,TGTGCCAGCTCATCCTTGGCCGGGACAGGGATAGGAAACACCATATATTTT
TRBJ2-1,TRBV5-1,-,TRBD2,CASSFLAGEGNEQFF,TGCGCCAGCAGCTTCCTAGCGGGAGAAGGAAATGAGCAGTTCTTC
TRBJ2-1,TRBV6-1,-,TRBD1,CASSGTGTGYFRVYNEQFF,TGTGCCAGCAGTGGAACCGGGACAGGGTATTTTAGAGTCTACAATGAGCAGTTCTTC
TRBJ1-4,TRBV4-2,-,-,CASSLGGGEKLFF,TGTGCCAGCAGCCTGGGGGGAGGCGAAAAACTGTTTTTT
TRBJ1-1,TRBV6-5,-,-,CASSYTFIDTEAFF,TGTGCCAGCAGTTACACCTTCATAGACACTGAAGCTTTCTTT
TRBJ2-1,TRBV12-5,-,TRBD2,CASGGPGLAGDGSYNEQFF,TGTGCTAGTGGGGGTCCGGGACTAGCGGGAGATGGTTCCTACAATGAGCAGTTCTTC
TRBJ2-1,TRBV9,-,-,CASSLVRDSYNEQFF,TGTGCCAGCAGCCTCGTGCGGGACTCCTACAATGAGCAGTTCTTC
TRBJ2-7,TRBV4-3,-,-,CASSHLGAEQYF,TGCGCCAGCAGCCACCTAGGCGCCGAGCAGTACTTC
TRBJ1-2,TRBV7-9,-,-,CASSLGDSGGYTF,TGTGCCAGCAGCTTAGGTGACTCTGGGGGCTACACCTTC
TRBJ1-4,TRBV4-2,-,-,CASRAQGGGTNEKLFF,TGTGCCAGCAGAGCTCAAGGCGGAGGGACTAATGAAAAACTGTTTTTT